A selection of T cell receptor beta chains follows, all from one sample in a study of blood T cell repertoires in COVID-19. The protocol was immunoSEQ multiplex PCR, while the TCRdb copy is restricted to in-frame clones and leaves out a portion. The sample consists of approximately 220,000 clones, roughly four fifths of them appearing once. Specimen: PBMCs or T cells enriched from blood (not recorded which). The origin of the receptors is a woman between 45 and 60 years old who had been exposed to COVID-19. The CDR3 runs from the conserved cysteine through the conserved F or W. A D gene is named only where the DNA matches it firmly. Clone size is shown for a subset of rows, as once, few, many or a class of expanded clone.

j_gene,v_gene,abundance,d_gene,CDR3aa,CDR3nt
TRBJ1-3,TRBV6-6,.,.,CASSLSSGNTIYF,TGTGCCAGCAGCTTGAGTTCTGGAAACACCATATATTTT
TRBJ1-1,TRBV7-2,few,TRBD1,CASSPLGRGDTEAFF,TGTGCCAGCAGCCCCCTCGGCAGGGGGGACACTGAAGCTTTCTTT
TRBJ1-1,TRBV5-6,.,.,CASSLKQVGGTEAFF,TGTGCCAGCAGCTTAAAACAGGTCGGGGGCACTGAAGCTTTCTTT
TRBJ1-1,TRBV9,.,.,CASSPPRGVNTEAFF,TGTGCCAGCAGCCCACCGCGCGGGGTGAACACTGAAGCTTTCTTT
TRBJ1-5,TRBV30,.,.,CAWKYRVSGSNQPQHF,TGTGCCTGGAAGTACAGGGTCAGCGGTTCGAATCAGCCCCAGCATTTT
TRBJ1-5,TRBV5-8,.,TRBD1,CASSSGQGPQPQHF,TGTGCCAGCAGCTCTGGACAGGGCCCCCAGCCCCAGCATTTT
TRBJ2-7,TRBV2,.,.,CASRLTSTGEQYF,TGTGCCAGCAGACTGACTAGTACTGGCGAGCAGTACTTC
TRBJ2-7,TRBV6-5,.,TRBD2,CASSRSGGGSYEQYF,TGTGCCAGCAGTCGTAGCGGGGGGGGGTCCTACGAGCAGTACTTC
TRBJ2-2,TRBV29-1,.,.,CSVGDSTSGAGELFF,TGCAGCGTCGGAGACAGCACCTCAGGTGCCGGGGAGCTGTTTTTT
TRBJ1-2,TRBV6-2/TRBV6-3,once,.,CASSWNRDTGYGYTF,TGTGCCAGCAGTTGGAACCGGGACACCGGTTATGGCTACACCTTC
TRBJ1-1,TRBV19,few,.,CASSKEANTEAFF,TGTGCCAGTAGTAAAGAAGCGAACACTGAAGCTTTCTTT
TRBJ1-1,TRBV28,.,.,CASRLQGTEAFF,TGTGCCAGCAGACTACAGGGAACTGAAGCTTTCTTT
TRBJ1-1,TRBV2,.,TRBD1,CARGQGESTEAFF,TGTGCCAGAGGACAGGGCGAGAGCACTGAAGCTTTCTTT
TRBJ1-6,TRBV12-3/TRBV12-4,.,TRBD1,CASSNPGQGPHF,TGTGCCAGCAGTAATCCGGGACAGGGCCCTCACTTT
TRBJ1-2,TRBV6-2/TRBV6-3,.,.,CASSYNGPGGYTF,TGTGCCAGCAGTTACAATGGGCCCGGCGGCTACACCTTC
TRBJ1-4,TRBV5-1,.,.,CASSYKSGNEKLFF,TGCGCCAGCAGCTACAAAAGCGGGAATGAAAAACTGTTTTTT
TRBJ2-1,TRBV7-8,.,TRBD1,CASSLGQGNEQFF,TGTGCCAGCAGCTTAGGACAGGGGAATGAGCAGTTCTTC
TRBJ2-2,TRBV18,.,TRBD1,CASSPRQGGGELFF,TGTGCCAGCTCACCCCGACAGGGCGGCGGGGAGCTGTTTTTT
TRBJ2-7,TRBV24-1,.,.,CATSDLQDEQYF,TGTGCCACCAGTGATTTACAGGACGAGCAGTACTTC
TRBJ2-5,TRBV5-4,.,.,CASSFMLEETQYF,TGTGCCAGCAGCTTTATGTTAGAAGAGACCCAGTACTTC
TRBJ2-2,TRBV27,.,.,CASSSQFAGSRGELFF,TGTGCCAGCAGTTCCCAGTTTGCCGGGTCTCGCGGGGAGCTGTTTTTT
TRBJ1-3,TRBV7-2,.,.,CASSSDTTRNTIYF,TGTGCCAGCAGCTCCGATACTACTCGAAACACCATATATTTT
TRBJ1-1,TRBV30,.,TRBD1,CAWTRDRGYQATEAFF,TGTGCCTGGACCCGGGACAGGGGCTATCAGGCGACTGAAGCTTTCTTT
TRBJ1-3,TRBV7-9,.,.,CASSFSPSSGNTIYF,TGTGCCAGCAGCTTTTCGCCCAGCTCTGGAAACACCATATATTTT
TRBJ1-1,TRBV28,.,.,CASIPGHLNTEAFF,TGTGCCAGCATCCCGGGACACTTGAACACTGAAGCTTTCTTT
TRBJ2-5,TRBV10-2,.,TRBD2,CASSERAGGPGTQYF,TGCGCCAGCAGTGAAAGAGCGGGGGGGCCAGGGACCCAGTACTTC
TRBJ1-5,TRBV6-5,.,.,CASRADISQPQHF,TGTGCCAGCAGGGCGGACATCTCTCAGCCCCAGCATTTT
TRBJ1-2,TRBV9,many,.,CASSVGAHPTNYGYTF,TGTGCCAGCAGCGTAGGTGCGCATCCCACTAACTATGGCTACACCTTC
TRBJ1-2,TRBV7-9,few,TRBD1,CASSHPGQGPDGYTF,TGTGCCAGCAGCCACCCGGGACAGGGTCCCGACGGCTACACCTTC
TRBJ2-5,TRBV5-6,.,.,CASSLRGGSVETQYF,TGTGCCAGCAGCTTGAGGGGGGGATCGGTAGAGACCCAGTACTTC
TRBJ1-6,TRBV25-1,.,TRBD1,CASGRQGGNSYNSPLHF,TGTGCCAGCGGCCGACAGGGTGGGAATTCCTATAATTCACCCCTCCACTTT
TRBJ1-3,TRBV7-3,.,TRBD1,CASSLDGTGGDGNTIYF,TGTGCCAGCAGCTTAGATGGGACAGGGGGCGATGGAAACACCATATATTTT
TRBJ2-1,TRBV5-1,.,TRBD1,CASSLVGRAGGMGEQFF,TGCGCCAGCAGCTTGGTCGGGCGAGCAGGGGGTATGGGTGAGCAGTTCTTC
TRBJ1-6,TRBV7-9,.,.,CASSLKQPNSPLHF,TGTGCCAGCAGCTTAAAACAGCCCAATTCACCCCTCCACTTT
TRBJ1-2,TRBV30,.,.,CAWSSLGGGAIGYTF,TGTGCGTGGTCTTCGCTAGGGGGGGGCGCAATCGGCTACACCTTC
TRBJ1-4,TRBV5-1,.,TRBD1,CASSRTGDEKLFF,TGCGCCAGCAGCCGGACAGGGGATGAAAAACTGTTTTTT
TRBJ1-5,TRBV2,few,.,CASHGNLNQPQHF,TGTGCCAGCCACGGGAACCTCAATCAGCCCCAGCATTTT
TRBJ1-2,TRBV7-3,.,.,CASSGSGENGYTF,TGTGCCAGCAGCGGCTCAGGGGAGAATGGCTACACCTTC
TRBJ1-5,TRBV28,.,TRBD1,CASTRLDRENQPQHF,TGTGCCAGCACCCGCCTCGACAGGGAGAATCAGCCCCAGCATTTT
TRBJ1-1,TRBV7-9,.,.,CASSLGVRGPEAFF,TGTGCCAGCAGCTTAGGGGTGCGGGGCCCTGAAGCTTTCTTT
TRBJ1-2,TRBV6-5,once,.,CASQAPNYGYTF,TGTGCCAGCCAGGCGCCGAACTATGGCTACACCTTC
TRBJ2-3,TRBV6-5,.,.,CASRNGGLGTDTQYF,TGTGCCAGCAGAAATGGGGGGTTGGGGACAGATACGCAGTATTTT
TRBJ1-4,TRBV28,.,TRBD1,CASSHWTGAKRANEKLFF,TGTGCCAGCAGTCATTGGACAGGGGCCAAGAGAGCTAATGAAAAACTGTTTTTT
TRBJ1-2,TRBV2,.,TRBD1,CASSPNRDRGGGYTF,TGTGCCAGCAGTCCAAACCGGGACAGGGGAGGTGGCTACACCTTC
TRBJ1-1,TRBV7-8,once,TRBD1,CASSRPTGGNTEAFF,TGTGCCAGCAGCCGGCCCACAGGGGGCAACACTGAAGCTTTCTTT
TRBJ2-3,TRBV6-1,.,.,CASSEAQGSQYF,TGTGCCAGCAGTGAAGCGCAGGGATCGCAGTATTTT
TRBJ2-1,TRBV18,.,TRBD2,CASSPLSGGAVGDNEQFF,TGTGCCAGCTCACCACTTAGCGGGGGGGCCGTTGGCGACAATGAGCAGTTCTTC
TRBJ1-1,TRBV2,.,.,CASSEGWPFF,TGTGCCAGCAGTGAAGGGTGGCCTTTCTTT
TRBJ2-7,TRBV13,.,.,CASSSRGEQYF,TGTGCCAGCAGCTCCAGGGGCGAGCAGTACTTC